These 29 T cell receptor beta chains came from one sample sequenced in a study of blood T cells in healthy people across ages. Combining a sample-barcoded 5' primer with a J-beta primer mix, a second PCR ran for roughly 6 to 11 cycles. TCRdb reprocessed the 5' RACE reads via MiXCR and lists one record per CDR3 protein. The sample includes some 640,000 distinct CDR3 sequences, about half of them seen just once. Sample: blood. The receptors come from a woman aged 60-75 years in good health.

The chain couples TRBV5-1 to TRBJ2-6; 7 positions match TRBD2. The V gene end was trimmed by 7 bases and the J gene end by 3 bases; junction bases not matched to a gene: 7. In germline, CDR1 is SGHRS, CDR2 YFSETQ. This CDR3 is built from 15 residues. The CDR3 nucleotides are TGCGCCAGCGCAAAGCGGGGTGTTGGGGCCAACGTCCTGACTTTC. This sequence encodes CASAKRGVGANVLTF. The variable domain in full, completed from reference TRBV5-1 and TRBJ2-6, reads KAGVTQTPRYLIKTRGQQVTLSCSPISGHRSVSWYQQTPGQGLQFLFEYFSETQRNKGNFPGRFSGRQFSNSRSEMNVSTLELGDSALYLCASAKRGVGANVLTFGAGSRLTVL.

V and J are TRBV2 and TRBJ1-6, with a weak D call TRBD1 (6 bases). CDR1 and CDR2 (germline): SNHLY, FYNNEI. V was clipped by 6 bases and J by 8 bases, with 14 bases between them. CDR3 length: 14 amino acids. The CDR3 region is CASSHRESDSPLHF. CDR3 DNA: TGTGCCAGCAGCCACAGGGAGAGTGATTCACCCCTCCACTTT. Complete variable domain (other parts from reference TRBV2 and TRBJ1-6): EPEVTQTPSHQVTQMGQEVILRCVPISNHLYFYWYRQILGQKVEFLVSFYNNEISEKSEIFDDQFSVERPDGSNFTLKIRSTKLEDSAMYFCASSHRESDSPLHFGNGTRLTVT.

The rearrangement joins TRBV7-2 to TRBJ2-3, with D maybe TRBD2 (6 bases). Trimming took off 1 base at V and 10 bases at J, with 12 bases between the two ends. Germline CDR1 reads SGHTA; CDR2 reads FQGNSA. CDR3 length: 13 amino acids. Here the CDR3 reads CASSLGQTRAQYF. The CDR3 DNA sequence: TGTGCCAGCAGCTTAGGGCAGACTAGGGCGCAGTATTTT.

This clonotype came up once. The chain joins TRBV9 to TRBJ2-3, with D hard to call. Trimming took off 0 bases at V and 2 bases at J, with 7 bases between the two ends. Per germline, CDR1 SGDLS and CDR2 YYNGEE. The CDR3 covers 14 residues. The DNA for the CDR3 is TGTGCCAGCAGCGTAGGTGTGCTCACAGATACGCAGTATTTT. Translated, it gives CASSVGVLTDTQYF.

The chain is built from TRBV18 and TRBJ2-5; D gene uncertain. The better agreement between TRBJ2-7 and the DNA end casts doubt on the J call. This CDR3 region has 12 residues. Looked up from germline, CDR1 is KGHSH and CDR2 is LQKENI. CDR3 in amino acids: CASSGRIGEQYF. Here the CDR3 DNA reads TGTGCCAGCTCAGGCAGGATAGGCGAGCAGTACTTC.

This clonotype was seen only a few times. This rearrangement joins TRBV7-2 to TRBJ2-5, with 14 bases matching TRBD2. Germline V lookup: CDR1 SGHTA, CDR2 FQGNSA. This CDR3 is 17 amino acids long. Unmatched junction bases numbered 6, after V lost 1 base and J lost 5 bases. In DNA, the CDR3 is TGTGCCAGCAGCTTAGAGGGACTAGCGGGAGAGGGGGAGACCCAGTACTTC. This gives the protein CASSLEGLAGEGETQYF.

The V gene is TRBV20-1, the J gene TRBJ1-4; weak D call: TRBD1 (6 bases). The V end was cut by 5 bases, the J end by 5 bases, with 12 bases between. Germline V CDR1 and CDR2: DFQATT, SNEGSKA (reference sequence). CDR3 length equals 13 residues. This CDR3 is CSALDRTNEKLFF. In DNA, the CDR3 is TGCAGTGCTCTAGACAGGACGAATGAAAAACTGTTTTTT.

In its sample, this clonotype was seen a few times. V is TRBV20-1 and J is TRBJ2-5; no reliable D call. The J call may not be correct, given that the DNA end is closer to TRBJ2-7. Germline CDR1 and CDR2: DFQATT and SNEGSKA (reference sequence). The CDR3 is 15 amino acids. The chain's CDR3 is CSATGLLSDPDEQYF. The CDR3 DNA follows: TGCAGTGCTACAGGATTGTTATCTGATCCAGACGAGCAGTACTTC.

The V and J genes are TRBV10-3 and TRBJ1-1, with 12 bases aligning to TRBD1. Germline-derived CDR1 and CDR2 are ENHRY and SYGVKD. V gave up 6 bases and J gave up 8 bases; unmatched junction bases: 10. This CDR3 comprises 15 residues. The CDR3 coding sequence is TGTGCCATCAGGGGACAGGGGGCGGAATTATCCGAAGCTTTCTTT. Translating it yields CAIRGQGAELSEAFF.

V is TRBV18 and J is TRBJ1-2; 9 positions agree with TRBD1. The CDR3 consists of 16 residues. Germline V gene data show CDR1 as KGHSH and CDR2 as LQKENI. The V and J ends lost 3 bases and 2 bases, in that order; junction bases with no gene match: 7. This CDR3 reads CASSPVQGAANYGYTF. For the CDR3, the DNA is TGTGCCAGCTCACCCGTACAGGGGGCGGCGAACTATGGCTACACCTTC.

The rearrangement uses TRBV27 and TRBJ2-1; 7 nucleotides agree with TRBD2. This CDR3 contains 16 residues. Germline CDR1 reads MNHEY; CDR2 reads SMNVEV (reference sequence). V lost 3 bases to trimming and J lost 7 bases; unmatched junction nucleotides: 12. The CDR3 loop is CASSFRGRQPSNEQFF. CDR3 coding DNA: TGTGCCAGCAGTTTCCGCGGGAGACAACCCTCTAATGAGCAGTTCTTC.

The gene calls are TRBV7-2 and TRBJ1-2; D call uncertain. V lost 5 bases to trimming and J lost 2 bases, with 9 bases between them. Germline assignment: CDR1 SGHTA and CDR2 FQGNSA. The length of the CDR3 is 13 residues. CDR3 amino acids: CASSQLPNYGYTF. The CDR3 bases are TGTGCCAGCAGCCAACTACCGAACTATGGCTACACCTTC.

This clonotype was seen a handful of times. The chain carries TRBV10-3 and TRBJ2-3; D is possibly TRBD1 or TRBD2 (6 bases each). V was clipped by 7 bases and J by 1 base, with 12 bases between them. CDR3 length equals 14 residues. Germline assignment: CDR1 ENHRY and CDR2 SYGVKD. CDR3 DNA sequence: TGTGCCATCAAGGGGGGAGTGGGCACAGATACGCAGTATTTT. It is translated as CAIKGGVGTDTQYF.

This clonotype was counted only a few times. DNA for the CDR3: TGTGCCAGCAGCTTTGCTTCGGGACAGCCCTATGGCTACACCTTC. Translated: CASSFASGQPYGYTF. The V and J genes are TRBV7-2 and TRBJ1-2, with 7 bases fitting TRBD1. This CDR3 contains 15 residues. V dropped 3 bases and J dropped 4; count of bases not matched to a gene: 8. CDR1 and CDR2 (germline): SGHTA, FQGNSA. The full variable domain, rest sourced from reference TRBV7-2 and TRBJ1-2, is GAGVSQSPSNKVTEKGKDVELRCDPISGHTALYWYRQSLGQGLEFLIYFQGNSAPDKSGLPSDRFSAERTGGSVSTLTIQRTQQEDSAVYLCASSFASGQPYGYTFGSGTRLTVV.

V usage is TRBV24-1 and J usage is TRBJ2-1, with 13 bases fitting TRBD2. The CDR3 sequence is 19 residues long. Trimming at V came to 4 bases and at J to 5 bases, leaving 13 bases not matched to a gene. In germline, CDR1 is KGHDR, CDR2 SFDVKD. CDR3 amino acids: CATSDLKGLAGEQNNEQFF. DNA for the CDR3: TGTGCCACCAGTGACCTAAAAGGACTAGCGGGGGAACAAAACAATGAGCAGTTCTTC.

This clonotype came up a few times. The V call is TRBV4-3, the J call TRBJ2-7, with D unresolved. The CDR3 has 15 amino acids. Trimming shortened V by 3 bases and J by 2 bases, and 14 bases separated the two germline ends. The germline V gene has CDR1 LGHNA and CDR2 YSLEER. CDR3 in amino acids: CASSHGWGGTYEQYF. DNA of the CDR3: TGCGCCAGCAGCCACGGATGGGGTGGGACCTACGAGCAGTACTTC.

The J gene is TRBJ2-1, the V gene TRBV5-1; D may be TRBD2 (6 bases). There are 16 residues in the CDR3. V was trimmed by 4 bases and J by 1 base, leaving 15 bases between them. Germline-derived CDR1 and CDR2 are SGHRS and YFSETQ. The CDR3 DNA follows: TGCGCCAGCAGCAAACCGGGACTGAATTCCTACAATGAGCAGTTCTTC. It specifies CASSKPGLNSYNEQFF.

V usage is TRBV7-2 and J usage is TRBJ1-1; D is unresolved. With 6 bases removed from V and 1 base from J, the gap between germline ends came to 9 bases. The CDR3 is 13 amino acids. Looked up from germline, CDR1 is SGHTA and CDR2 is FQGNSA. The CDR3 DNA reads TGTGCCAGCAGGCAGTATTCGAACACTGAAGCTTTCTTT. This sequence encodes CASRQYSNTEAFF.

The V call is TRBV7-3, the J call TRBJ2-1; D uncertain. There are 16 residues in the CDR3. The germline V and J ends were trimmed by 0 bases and 3 bases, with 12 bases remaining between them. CDR1 is SGHTA and CDR2 is FQGTGA in the germline V gene. The CDR3 region has the DNA TGTGCCAGCAGCTTAACCCCAGCGCTAGACTACAATGAGCAGTTCTTC. It yields the protein CASSLTPALDYNEQFF.

The chain combines TRBV27 with TRBJ1-2, with 7 bases lining up with TRBD1. Losses at the gene ends were 5 bases for V and 1 base for J; bases not matched to a gene: 13. The CDR3 has 17 residues. Per germline, CDR1 MNHEY and CDR2 SMNVEV (reference sequence). This chain's CDR3 is CASSPERGLHYNYGYTF. In nucleotides, the CDR3 is TGTGCCAGCAGTCCTGAAAGGGGGCTACACTATAACTATGGCTACACCTTC.

The chain employs TRBV20-1 and TRBJ2-4; possibly TRBD1 for D (6 bases). The J call may not be correct, given that the DNA end is closer to TRBJ2-7. The V gene's germline CDR1 is DFQATT and CDR2 SNEGSKA (reference sequence). This CDR3 is 13 amino acids long. The CDR3 loop reads CSAREQQGREQYF. The CDR3 DNA reads as TGCAGTGCTAGAGAACAACAGGGACGCGAGCAGTACTTC.

Details on this clonotype: This may come from a read error, since a much larger clone is one base off. The chain is built from TRBV29-1 and TRBJ2-6; 12 nucleotides match TRBD1. This CDR3 is 16 amino acids long. The V gene's germline CDR1 is SQVTM and CDR2 ANQGSEA. CDR3 nucleotide sequence: TGCAGCGTGACGGGACAGGGGGCTAGTGGGGCCAACATCCTGACTTTC. Protein sequence: CSVTGQGASGANILTF.

Ten or more counts support this clonotype. V usage is TRBV7-3 and J usage is TRBJ2-7; 9 bases map to TRBD1. Per germline, CDR1 SGHTA and CDR2 FQGTGA. With 1 base clipped from V and 6 bases from J, the junction kept 7 bases outside the gene matches. The CDR3 has 15 residues. The CDR3 spells CASSLMGGQGGEQYF. CDR3 coding DNA: TGTGCCAGCAGCTTAATGGGGGGACAGGGCGGCGAGCAGTACTTC. The whole variable domain, remainder taken from reference TRBV7-3 and TRBJ2-7, is GAGVSQTPSNKVTEKGKYVELRCDPISGHTALYWYRQSLGQGPEFLIYFQGTGAADDSGLPNDRFFAVRPEGSVSTLKIQRTERGDSAVYLCASSLMGGQGGEQYFGPGTRLTVT.

DNA for the CDR3: TGCAGTGCTAGAGATGTCCGACAGGGGTCCCACGAGCAGTACTTC. Translated, it gives CSARDVRQGSHEQYF. The chain couples TRBV20-1 to TRBJ2-4; 8 bases match TRBD1. Near its end, the DNA agrees better with TRBJ2-7, so the J call may be wrong. Germline V gene sequence: CDR1 DFQATT, CDR2 SNEGSKA (reference sequence). This CDR3 comprises 15 residues.

This clonotype was seen a few times. The V gene is TRBV20-1, the J gene TRBJ1-2; the D gene is possibly TRBD1 (5 bases). The germline V gene has CDR1 DFQATT and CDR2 SNEGSKA (reference sequence). The V gene lost 0 bases and the J gene lost 8 bases, with 16 bases spanning the gap. The CDR3 contains 14 residues. In DNA form, the CDR3 reads TGCAGTGCTAGAGATGGAGGGCAGGGCCGAGGCTACACCTTC. This translates into CSARDGGQGRGYTF.

The V call is TRBV7-3, the J call TRBJ2-1; possible D gene TRBD2, 7 bases. The CDR3 extends over 15 amino acids. V lost 5 bases, J lost 10 bases, and 21 bases lay in between. CDR1 is SGHTA, CDR2 FQGTGA, per germline. CDR3 sequence reads: CASSLIGGTAGEQFF. Written as DNA, the CDR3 is TGTGCCAGCAGCCTCATAGGGGGTACAGCGGGAGAGCAGTTCTTC.

The gene calls are TRBV5-6 and TRBJ2-5; possibly TRBD1 or TRBD2 for D (5 bases each). The end of the DNA aligns better with TRBJ2-7, so the J call may be wrong. Germline V gene sequence: CDR1 SGHDT, CDR2 YYEEEE. This CDR3 is built from 15 residues. CDR3 sequence (DNA): TGTGCCAGCAGCTTGTCCGCAGGGAGTCTCTACGAGCAGTACTTC. This sequence encodes CASSLSAGSLYEQYF.

This clonotype was observed a handful of times. The genes are TRBV5-1 and TRBJ1-1; TRBD1 might be the D (5 bases). This CDR3 has 13 residues. Per germline, CDR1 SGHRS and CDR2 YFSETQ. Deletions cut 0 bases from V and 7 bases from J, with 10 bases between. This CDR3 reads CASSLAKGNEAFF. The CDR3, as DNA: TGCGCCAGCAGCTTGGCGAAGGGGAATGAAGCTTTCTTT.

The chain carries TRBV27 and TRBJ2-5; TRBD2 matches 10 bases. The closer fit of TRBJ2-7 to the DNA end suggests the J call may be wrong. The CDR3 covers 15 residues. The germline V gene has CDR1 MNHEY and CDR2 SMNVEV (reference sequence). The CDR3 loop is CASSLVGLAGDEQYF. The CDR3, as DNA: TGTGCCAGCAGTTTAGTCGGGCTAGCGGGAGACGAGCAGTACTTC.